These 21 T cell receptor beta chains came from one sample sequenced in a study of cytomegalovirus exposure and HLA in healthy donors. Researchers ran the PCR with 60 Vbeta and 13 Jbeta primers. The data were produced by immunoSEQ multiplex PCR, yet TCRdb's version contains in-frame clones alone and is incomplete. Altogether some 150,000 clones are present, roughly 85% being singletons, with the ten largest covering 3% to 3.5%. The sample taken for sequencing was PBMCs. These receptors were obtained from a male donor in good health and CMV-seronegative.

This clone appeared once. The genes are TRBV7-9 and TRBJ1-2; TRBD1 matches 8 bases. Germline V gene sequence: CDR1 SEHNR, CDR2 FQNEAQ (reference sequence). CDR3 length equals 14 residues. The V gene end was trimmed by 5 bases and the J gene end by 7 bases; junction bases not matched to a gene: 9. CDR3 amino acids: CASSISGGAAGYTF. The CDR3 DNA sequence: TGTGCCAGCAGCATATCAGGGGGCGCGGCTGGCTACACCTTC.

The chain is built from TRBV7-9 and TRBJ2-1; 7 bases are a match to TRBD1. Trimming cost V 9 bases and J 3 bases; bases outside gene matches: 11. CDR3 length: 15 residues. Germline V gene lookup returns CDR1 SEHNR and CDR2 FQNEAQ (reference sequence). CDR3 sequence (DNA): TGTGCCAGTACCCTACAGGGGAAGTTCTACAATGAGCAGTTCTTC. The encoded protein is CASTLQGKFYNEQFF. Filled out from reference TRBV7-9 and TRBJ2-1, the complete variable domain reads DTGVSQNPRHKITKRGQNVTFRCDPISEHNRLYWYRQTLGQGPEFLTYFQNEAQLEKSRLLSDRFSAERPKGSFSTLEIQRTEQGDSAMYLCASTLQGKFYNEQFFGPGTRLTVL.

With respect to this clone: Other DNA sequences in this sample translate to the same CDR3. The CDR3 spells CASSSSFEQYF. CDR3 DNA sequence: TGTGCCAGCAGCTCTAGTTTCGAGCAGTACTTC. This chain uses TRBV11-2 with TRBJ2-7; D is undetermined. V was shortened by 4 bases and J by 6 bases, with 7 bases between the two germline ends. Per the germline V gene, CDR1 is SGHAT and CDR2 is FQNNGV. This CDR3 has 11 amino acids.

V usage is TRBV7-2 and J usage is TRBJ1-2, with 8 bases fitting TRBD1. V lost 3 bases to trimming and J lost 2 bases; unmatched junction nucleotides: 5. CDR3 length equals 15 residues. The germline V gene encodes CDR1 SGHTA and CDR2 FQGNSA. The CDR3: CASSFGTGLNYGYTF. CDR3 nucleotides: TGTGCCAGCAGCTTCGGGACAGGCTTAAACTATGGCTACACCTTC. Full variable domain (missing parts from reference TRBV7-2 and TRBJ1-2): GAGVSQSPSNKVTEKGKDVELRCDPISGHTALYWYRQSLGQGLEFLIYFQGNSAPDKSGLPSDRFSAERTGGSVSTLTIQRTQQEDSAVYLCASSFGTGLNYGYTFGSGTRLTVV.

The chain carries TRBV25-1 and TRBJ1-5; 10 bases line up with TRBD1. From germline, CDR1 is MGHDK and CDR2 SYGVNS. There are 14 residues in the CDR3. Unmatched junction bases numbered 5, after V lost 6 bases and J lost 6 bases. The CDR3 nucleotides read TGTGCCAGCAGGGGACAGGGGCCGCTTCAGCCCCAGCATTTT. Translation: CASRGQGPLQPQHF.

V and J are TRBV7-2 and TRBJ2-5; TRBD2 matches at 9 bases. Germline V gene data show CDR1 as SGHTA and CDR2 as FQGNSA. Germline trimming cut 5 bases from V and 2 bases from J; bases unmatched to any gene: 9. CDR3 length: 16 amino acids. The CDR3, as DNA: TGTGCCAGCAGCCAGCGGGCTAGCGGGACGCAAGAGACCCAGTACTTC. It translates to CASSQRASGTQETQYF. The variable domain in full, with the rest retrieved from reference TRBV7-2 and TRBJ2-5, is GAGVSQSPSNKVTEKGKDVELRCDPISGHTALYWYRQSLGQGLEFLIYFQGNSAPDKSGLPSDRFSAERTGGSVSTLTIQRTQQEDSAVYLCASSQRASGTQETQYFGPGTRLLVL.

The rearrangement joins TRBV13 to TRBJ1-1, with D unclear. Trimming shortened V by 5 bases and J by 7 bases, and 17 bases separated the two germline ends. Germline V gene lookup returns CDR1 PRHDT and CDR2 FYEKMQ (reference sequence). The CDR3 is made up of 14 amino acids. CDR3 amino acids: CASSPQAPRGEAFF. The DNA of the CDR3 is TGTGCCAGCAGCCCGCAGGCCCCACGGGGTGAAGCTTTCTTT.

This clone was counted a few times. This chain connects TRBV4-1 to TRBJ2-1, with D tentatively TRBD1 (6 bases). Germline V gene lookup returns CDR1 MGHRA and CDR2 YSYEKL. V lost 5 bases, J lost 4 bases, and 18 bases lay in between. The CDR3 totals 16 residues. CDR3 residues: CASSWKEDSVYNEQFF. The CDR3, as DNA: TGCGCCAGCAGCTGGAAAGAGGACAGCGTATACAATGAGCAGTTCTTC.

V is TRBV5-6 and J is TRBJ1-1; maybe TRBD1 (6 bases). Germline lookup yields CDR1 SGHDT and CDR2 YYEEEE. The CDR3 loop spans 15 amino acids. V was trimmed by 4 bases and J by 0 bases, leaving 13 bases between them. The CDR3 protein is CASSPMTGLNTEAFF. CDR3 sequence (DNA): TGTGCCAGCAGCCCGATGACAGGATTGAACACTGAAGCTTTCTTT. Combining the CDR3 with reference TRBV5-6 and TRBJ1-1 gives the whole variable domain DAGVTQSPTHLIKTRGQQVTLRCSPKSGHDTVSWYQQALGQGPQFIFQYYEEEERQRGNFPDRFSGHQFPNYSSELNVNALLLGDSALYLCASSPMTGLNTEAFFGQGTRLTVV.

The chain is built from TRBV4-3 and TRBJ1-4; tentatively, D is TRBD1 (6 bases). From germline, CDR1 is LGHNA and CDR2 YSLEER. CDR3 size: 19 residues. Trimming stripped 0 bases from V and 0 bases from J, with 17 bases between. The CDR3 spells CASSQEWSRGSATNEKLFF. The CDR3 DNA reads as TGCGCCAGCAGCCAAGAATGGAGTAGGGGGTCAGCAACTAATGAAAAACTGTTTTTT.

This clone has a single count. The chain combines TRBV5-4 with TRBJ2-1, with D tentatively TRBD1 (5 bases). V gave up 0 bases and J gave up 5 bases, with 15 bases separating them. CDR3 length: 16 amino acids. Germline lookup yields CDR1 SGHNT and CDR2 YYREEE (reference sequence). DNA for the CDR3: TGTGCCAGCAGCTTGGATTTTGGGGCACCTAACAATGAGCAGTTCTTC. This sequence encodes CASSLDFGAPNNEQFF. The full variable domain, completed using reference TRBV5-4 and TRBJ2-1, is ETGVTQSPTHLIKTRGQQVTLRCSSQSGHNTVSWYQQALGQGPQFIFQYYREEENGRGNFPPRFSGLQFPNYSSELNVNALELDDSALYLCASSLDFGAPNNEQFFGPGTRLTVL.

CDR3: CASSLGQVSGNTIYF. The CDR3 DNA is TGCGCCAGCAGCCTAGGACAGGTCTCTGGAAACACCATATATTTT. The chain uses TRBV5-1 and TRBJ1-3, with TRBD1 matching over 7 bases. Germline CDR1 reads SGHRS; CDR2 reads YFSETQ. J lost 0 bases, V lost 4 bases, and 4 bases had no gene match. The CDR3 runs 15 residues.

The genes are TRBV7-9 and TRBJ1-5, with D perhaps TRBD1 (5 bases). The CDR3 has 14 residues. V lost 6 bases, J lost 4 bases, and 13 bases lay in between. Germline CDR1 is SEHNR and CDR2 is FQNEAQ (reference sequence). CDR3 protein: CASSGALGNQPQHF. The CDR3 nucleotides are TGTGCCAGCAGTGGGGCCTTGGGGAATCAGCCCCAGCATTTT.

The CDR3 spells CAAGGGGGYEQYF. CDR3 nucleotides: TGTGCCGCCGGCGGGGGGGGCGGCTACGAGCAGTACTTC. This chain uses TRBV19 with TRBJ2-7; 9 bases are shared with TRBD2. The CDR3 is made up of 13 amino acids. The V segment lost 11 bases and the J segment 3 bases; nucleotides outside the gene matches: 8. The V gene's germline CDR1 is LNHDA and CDR2 SQIVND (reference sequence).

This clone was picked up a small number of times. The V gene is TRBV6-4, the J gene TRBJ2-6; unclear D gene. Germline loops: CDR1 MRHNA, CDR2 SNTAGT. Trimming removed 6 bases from V and 0 bases from J, with 6 bases in between. The CDR3 consists of 14 residues. CDR3 amino acids: CASSPGSGANVLTF. The CDR3 DNA reads TGTGCCAGCAGCCCCGGCTCTGGGGCCAACGTCCTGACTTTC.

The rearrangement joins TRBV6-5 to TRBJ1-1; D unresolved. Germline assignment: CDR1 MNHEY and CDR2 SVGAGI. The CDR3 is 12 amino acids. V shed 10 bases and J shed 4 bases, with 13 bases lying between them. In nucleotides, the CDR3 is TGTGCCACCCAGGTCGACGCCACTGAAGCTTTCTTT. The encoded protein is CATQVDATEAFF.

The chain joins TRBV29-1 to TRBJ1-1, with TRBD1 as a possible D gene (5 bases). The germline V and J ends were trimmed by 6 bases and 8 bases, with 13 bases remaining between them. CDR3 size: 11 residues. Germline V lookup: CDR1 SQVTM, CDR2 ANQGSEA. CDR3 in DNA: TGCAGCGTCGACAGAGGACGGGAAGCTTTCTTT. This codes for CSVDRGREAFF.

The rearrangement joins TRBV13 to TRBJ1-5, with D possibly being TRBD1 (5 bases). Germline CDR1 PRHDT, CDR2 FYEKMQ (reference sequence). Trimming pared 0 bases from V and 6 bases from J, leaving 12 bases between. The CDR3 has 15 amino acids. CDR3 loop: CASSLGMGLGQPQHF. In nucleotides, the CDR3 is TGTGCCAGCAGCTTAGGCATGGGGCTTGGTCAGCCCCAGCATTTT.

The chain employs TRBV21-1 and TRBJ2-7; TRBD1, the table's D call, lacks a check against the DNA. TRBV21-1 is deemed a pseudogene. The CDR3 totals 15 residues. The CDR3 is CASSPTGPDSYEQYF. CDR3 bases: TGTGCCAGCAGCCCGACAGGCCCCGACTCCTACGAGCAGTACTTC.

This clone was picked up a small number of times. The chain couples TRBV15 to TRBJ2-3; D gene uncertain. Trimming stripped 4 bases from V and 2 bases from J, with 4 bases between. The germline gives CDR1 LNHNV, CDR2 YYDKDF (reference sequence). The CDR3 length is 12 residues. The CDR3 sequence is CATSTVTDTQYF. CDR3 bases: TGTGCCACCAGCACGGTCACAGATACGCAGTATTTT.

J is TRBJ2-3 and V is TRBV9; 10 nucleotides align to TRBD1. The CDR3 spans 15 residues. Germline V CDR1 and CDR2: SGDLS, YYNGEE. V shed 4 bases, J shed 3 bases, and the junction held 5 bases outside the gene matches. The CDR3 loop reads CASSPRTGGTDTQYF. The CDR3 nucleotides are TGTGCCAGCAGCCCGCGGACAGGGGGGACAGATACGCAGTATTTT.